The rows below give T cell receptor beta chains drawn from one sample of a study of cytomegalovirus exposure and HLA in healthy donors. This table comes from immunoSEQ multiplex PCR, and its TCRdb copy is limited to in-frame clones, with some not included. Of fewer than 250,000 clones listed, around 80% are singletons. The sample comprised PBMCs. All receptors come from a woman between 40 and 55 years old in good health and CMV-seronegative. The CDR3 runs from the conserved cysteine through the conserved F or W. A D gene is named only where the DNA matches it firmly. Part of the rows lack a size; the others show once, few, many or a class for expanded clones.

abundance	v_gene	d_gene	j_gene	CDR3aa	CDR3nt
few	TRBV4-3	-	TRBJ2-5	CASSQDRGNAAQETQYF	TGCGCCAGCAGCCAAGATAGGGGCAACGCCGCCCAAGAGACCCAGTACTTC
-	TRBV19	TRBD1	TRBJ2-6	CASSTDRESSGANVLTF	TGTGCCAGTAGTACCGACAGGGAATCCTCTGGGGCCAACGTCCTGACTTTC
-	TRBV29-1	-	TRBJ1-4	CSVGEGRFEKLFF	TGCAGCGTTGGTGAGGGGAGGTTTGAAAAACTGTTTTTT
-	TRBV5-1	-	TRBJ1-1	CASSWGGTEAFF	TGCGCCAGCAGCTGGGGGGGAACTGAAGCTTTCTTT
-	TRBV5-8	TRBD2	TRBJ2-1	CASSLGLAVSSYNEQFF	TGTGCCAGCAGCTTAGGCCTAGCGGTTAGCTCCTACAATGAGCAGTTCTTC
-	TRBV19	TRBD1	TRBJ1-5	CASSTRDRGIPQPQHF	TGTGCCAGTAGTACAAGGGACAGGGGAATCCCTCAGCCCCAGCATTTT
-	TRBV5-1	TRBD1	TRBJ1-2	CASSQTGGNGYTF	TGCGCCAGCAGCCAAACAGGGGGCAACGGCTACACCTTC
-	TRBV7-2	-	TRBJ2-7	CASSLSSWMYEQYF	TGTGCCAGCAGCCTTAGCTCTTGGATGTACGAGCAGTACTTC
-	TRBV9	TRBD1	TRBJ1-5	CASSGGQGARQPQHF	TGTGCCAGCAGCGGGGGACAGGGGGCGCGTCAGCCCCAGCATTTT
-	TRBV10-3	TRBD2	TRBJ2-3	CATRAGETQYF	TGTGCCACCAGAGCGGGGGAGACGCAGTATTTT
-	TRBV19	-	TRBJ1-4	CASMRDEKLFF	TGTGCCAGTATGAGGGATGAAAAACTGTTTTTT
-	TRBV23-1	-	TRBJ2-2	CASTPPFSSGPPGQNTGELFF	TGCGCCAGCACTCCCCCTTTCAGTTCTGGGCCCCCGGGACAGAACACCGGGGAGCTGTTTTTT
-	TRBV6-6	TRBD1	TRBJ1-2	CASSWTGLEGYTF	TGTGCCAGCAGTTGGACAGGGCTGGAAGGCTACACCTTC
-	TRBV7-2	-	TRBJ1-2	CASSLVGGVNYGYTF	TGTGCCAGCAGCTTAGTTGGGGGGGTAAACTATGGCTACACCTTC
-	TRBV6-5	-	TRBJ1-1	CASSRTAGEAFF	TGTGCCAGCAGCCGGACAGCCGGAGAAGCTTTCTTT
-	TRBV6-6	-	TRBJ1-4	CASRDRVNEKLFF	TGTGCCAGCAGGGACAGAGTTAATGAAAAACTGTTTTTT
once	TRBV4-1	-	TRBJ2-2	CASSQGTRYRTGELFF	TGCGCCAGCAGCCAAGGCACTAGATATCGCACCGGGGAGCTGTTTTTT
-	TRBV19	TRBD1	TRBJ2-3	CASRNDRESTDTQYF	TGTGCCAGTAGAAATGACAGGGAAAGCACAGATACGCAGTATTTT
-	TRBV25-1	-	TRBJ2-5	CASSEPGAQETQYF	TGTGCCAGCAGTGAACCTGGGGCTCAAGAGACCCAGTACTTC
-	TRBV6-4	-	TRBJ1-5	CASSVGRVNQPQHF	TGTGCCAGCAGTGTTGGGAGGGTGAACCAGCCCCAGCATTTT
-	TRBV6-1	-	TRBJ1-1	CASSGQGSEAFF	TGTGCCAGCAGTGGGCAGGGGAGTGAAGCTTTCTTT
-	TRBV19	-	TRBJ1-5	CASSIGSGGNQPQHF	TGTGCCAGTAGTATAGGGAGCGGTGGAAATCAGCCCCAGCATTTT
-	TRBV29-1	TRBD2	TRBJ2-2	CSVQGGVGVGELFF	TGCAGCGTCCAGGGAGGGGTTGGAGTGGGGGAGCTGTTTTTT
few	TRBV10-2	TRBD2	TRBJ2-1	CASSGTSGYNEQFF	TGCGCCAGCTCCGGGACTAGCGGGTACAATGAGCAGTTCTTC
once	TRBV30	TRBD1	TRBJ1-5	CAWSPLGAGQNNQPQHF	TGTGCCTGGAGTCCTCTAGGCGCGGGACAGAATAATCAGCCCCAGCATTTT
-	TRBV27	-	TRBJ1-4	CASSFLGENEKLFF	TGTGCCAGCAGTTTTTTAGGGGAAAATGAAAAACTGTTTTTT
few	TRBV6-5	-	TRBJ1-1	CASRSVLAGNTEAFF	TGTGCCAGCAGATCCGTTCTAGCAGGGAACACTGAAGCTTTCTTT
-	TRBV7-3	-	TRBJ2-3	CASSPGGTRDTQYF	TGTGCCAGCAGCCCTGGGGGCACTCGGGATACGCAGTATTTT
-	TRBV15	-	TRBJ1-2	CATSRDSGGRGYTF	TGTGCCACCAGCAGAGATTCTGGGGGCCGTGGCTACACCTTC
-	TRBV19	-	TRBJ2-3	CASSQLQGNTDTQYF	TGTGCCAGTAGCCAACTGCAGGGGAACACAGATACGCAGTATTTT
-	TRBV7-2	TRBD2	TRBJ2-1	CASSPLAGVYNEQFF	TGTGCCAGCAGCCCCCTAGCGGGAGTCTACAATGAGCAGTTCTTC
-	TRBV5-1	-	TRBJ2-3	CASTTPSSADTQYF	TGCGCCAGCACCACCCCGTCGAGCGCAGATACGCAGTATTTT
-	TRBV7-2	TRBD1	TRBJ1-2	CASSSGGQGYGYTF	TGTGCCAGCAGCTCAGGGGGACAGGGTTATGGCTACACCTTC
-	TRBV27	TRBD1	TRBJ1-5	CASSSMTGSGNQPQHF	TGTGCCAGCAGTTCTATGACAGGGTCGGGCAATCAGCCCCAGCATTTT
-	TRBV5-1	-	TRBJ1-1	CASSFHSNTEAFF	TGCGCCAGCAGCTTTCATAGCAACACTGAAGCTTTCTTT